This entry features one T cell receptor (beta chain) sequence. Its antigen is unknown. Across several immunoSEQ plates, the genomic DNA of each subset was split evenly. Clones were read by immunoSEQ multiplex PCR, and TCRdb kept only the in-frame ones, dropping some. The sample holds about 1.9 million clones, 93% seen once. This sample is drawn from a study of shared clonotypes between healthy human individuals. Findings and limits, study-wide: Naive CD4 clonotype sharing across a handful of donors was about 5%.

Cells designated naive CD8 were CD45RO-negative and were positively selected for CCR7, with terminally differentiated effector memory CD45RA+ cells excluded. The sequencing sample was made of naive CD8+ T cells from PBMCs. This TCR came from a man aged 18 to 30 in good health. Some clones in this sample may be carry-over from other donors' samples.

CDR3 region: CASSQKGGPRPYGYTF. CDR3 bases: TGTGCCAGCAGCCAAAAAGGAGGCCCTCGACCCTATGGCTACACCTTC. This chain joins TRBV7-9 and TRBJ1-2, with D unclear. The CDR3 spans 16 residues. Trimming took 5 bases from V and 4 from J, leaving 20 bases between them. Germline CDR1 reads SEHNR; CDR2 reads FQNEAQ (reference sequence).